This TCR beta chain was sequenced during a study of a mutant IDH1 vaccine in newly diagnosed glioma. Study as a whole: Vaccination started 4-6 weeks after radiotherapy alone, or with temozolomide cycles. Pretreatment consisted of radiotherapy, temozolomide, or both, with most receiving both.

Points from the study as a whole: Top-clonotype changes in peripheral T cells seemed unrelated to pseudoprogression.

The V gene lost 0 bases and the J gene lost 6 bases, with 6 bases spanning the gap. Germline loops: CDR1 SGHNT, CDR2 YYREEE (reference sequence). CDR3 length equals 13 residues. Method: immunoSEQ multiplex PCR; TCRdb's copy keeps in-frame clones and lacks some. The data show 32,000 or so clones, about 80% seen once. Specified time point: week 5, during vaccination. Vaccine doses each comprised 300 ug of mutant IDH1 20-mer peptide, with topical imiquimod. This clone was counted between two and nine times. Antigen specificity is unknown. The J gene is TRBJ1-4, the V gene TRBV5-4; D unclear. The TCR was taken from a man in his thirties or forties with glioma. The starting material was PBMCs, obtained from a glioma patient whose treatment included an IDH1 peptide vaccine. This CDR3 is CASSLAVDEKLFF. CDR3 nucleotide sequence: TGTGCCAGCAGCTTGGCCGTGGATGAAAAACTGTTTTTT.